This passage covers 23 T cell receptor beta chains from one sample sequenced in a study of monozygotic twins with inflammatory bowel disease. Following a re-call of the 5' RACE reads, TCRdb has one entry per CDR3 protein and lacks DNA. This sample's table reports 350,000 to 500,000 distinct CDR3 sequences. The sample comprised blood. Every receptor here comes from a human donor with ulcerative colitis or Crohn's disease, or a healthy co-twin of an affected twin (not recorded which).

The chain is built from TRBV11-2 and TRBJ2-1; checking the TCRdb D call of TRBD2 is not possible without DNA. CDR3 length: 16 residues. Germline CDR1 SGHAT, CDR2 FQNNGV. This chain's CDR3 is CASSSAGTSGSGEQFF.

The chain recombines TRBV11-2 with TRBJ1-5. The germline CDR1 and CDR2 sequences are SGHAT and FQNNGV. CDR3 length: 15 residues. The CDR3 loop reads CASSFSSYSNQPQHF.

This rearrangement joins TRBV5-1 to TRBJ1-2. Germline CDR1 SGHRS, CDR2 YFSETQ. The CDR3 has 16 amino acids. CDR3 sequence: CASSLQVPLSNYGYTF.

This chain joins TRBV7-2 and TRBJ1-1; TCRdb's D gene call, TRBD1, goes unchecked for lack of DNA. This CDR3 has 13 residues. Germline values: CDR1 SGHTA, CDR2 FQGNSA. The CDR3 is CASSSGMNTEAFF.

This chain joins TRBV28 and TRBJ2-2; as DNA is missing, the TRBD1 call by TCRdb cannot be tested. The CDR3 covers 14 residues. Germline assignment: CDR1 MDHEN and CDR2 SYDVKM. The CDR3 sequence is CASSLWDRTGELFF.

This chain uses TRBV11-3 with TRBJ2-5; the D gene TCRdb calls, TRBD2, cannot be checked with no DNA. CDR3 length: 13 residues. Germline lookup yields CDR1 SGHNT and CDR2 YENEEA. CDR3 amino acids: CASSLYRAETQYF.

The genes are TRBV7-2 and TRBJ1-2; TCRdb selects TRBD1, and the lack of DNA leaves this call unchecked. This CDR3 region has 13 residues. Germline V lookup: CDR1 SGHTA, CDR2 FQGNSA. CDR3 in amino acids: CASSVTGVGGYTF. Based on the CDR3 plus reference TRBV7-2 and TRBJ1-2, the full variable domain is GAGVSQSPSNKVTEKGKDVELRCDPISGHTALYWYRQSLGQGLEFLIYFQGNSAPDKSGLPSDRFSAERTGGSVSTLTIQRTQQEDSAVYLCASSVTGVGGYTFGSGTRLTVV.

The genes are TRBV12-3 or TRBV12-4 and TRBJ1-5; TCRdb returns TRBD1, unconfirmable since there is no DNA. The CDR3 is 16 residues long. This chain's CDR3 is CASSLGTGGGSQPQHF.

J is TRBJ2-1 and V is TRBV29-1. This CDR3 spans 12 amino acids. Germline V CDR1 and CDR2: SQVTM, ANQGSEA. The CDR3 protein is CSVDQSYNEQFF.

This rearrangement joins TRBV6-1 to TRBJ2-5. CDR3 length equals 14 residues. Germline loops: CDR1 MNHNS, CDR2 SASEGT. The CDR3 here is CASRKTERGETQYF.

The chain couples TRBV12-3 or TRBV12-4 to TRBJ2-1; TCRdb names TRBD1, which stays unverified in the absence of DNA. This CDR3 is 15 amino acids long. The CDR3 sequence is CASSKGTGSYNKQFF.

CDR3 amino acids: CASSSNSGANVLTF. This chain joins TRBV12-3 or TRBV12-4 and TRBJ2-6. This CDR3 spans 14 amino acids.

The chain has TRBV7-2 and TRBJ2-1; TCRdb's assignment of TRBD2 cannot be checked, as there is no DNA. Germline V gene lookup returns CDR1 SGHTA and CDR2 FQGNSA. CDR3 length: 14 residues. This CDR3 reads CASSSREVRNEQFF.

The chain recombines TRBV6-5 with TRBJ2-1. Germline assignment: CDR1 MNHEY and CDR2 SVGAGI. CDR3 length: 15 amino acids. CDR3: CASSYASLGGNEQFF.

V gene TRBV10-3 combines with J gene TRBJ1-5; TCRdb calls TRBD1, which cannot be checked without DNA. CDR1 and CDR2 (germline): ENHRY, SYGVKD. This CDR3 has 16 amino acids. CDR3 sequence reads: CAISKSLGRDNQPQHF.

The chain has TRBV5-6 and TRBJ2-1. The CDR3 is 12 residues long. CDR1 is SGHDT and CDR2 is YYEEEE in the germline V gene. CDR3 loop: CASSFLTYEQFF.

J is TRBJ2-1 and V is TRBV5-4; without DNA, the TCRdb call of TRBD1 cannot be checked. Germline V gives CDR1 SGHNT, CDR2 YYREEE (reference sequence). The CDR3 runs 16 residues. The CDR3 spells CASSSRGRVEYNEQFF.

V and J are TRBV28 and TRBJ1-1; TCRdb returns TRBD1, unconfirmable since there is no DNA. The germline V gene has CDR1 MDHEN and CDR2 SYDVKM. The CDR3 runs 16 residues. The chain's CDR3 is CASSRLMGAPNTEAFF. Complete variable domain (other parts from reference TRBV28 and TRBJ1-1): DVKVTQSSRYLVKRTGEKVFLECVQDMDHENMFWYRQDPGLGLRLIYFSYDVKMKEKGDIPEGYSVSREKKERFSLILESASTNQTSMYLCASSRLMGAPNTEAFFGQGTRLTVV.

The chain employs TRBV19 and TRBJ2-3; TCRdb selects TRBD2, and the lack of DNA leaves this call unchecked. Germline V lookup: CDR1 LNHDA, CDR2 SQIVND (reference sequence). CDR3 size: 16 residues. CDR3 sequence: CASRSGLAGRTDTQYF. Using reference TRBV19 and TRBJ2-3 for the parts outside the CDR3, the full variable domain is DGGITQSPKYLFRKEGQNVTLSCEQNLNHDAMYWYRQDPGQGLRLIYYSQIVNDFQKGDIAEGYSVSREKKESFPLTVTSAQKNPTAFYLCASRSGLAGRTDTQYFGPGTRLTVL.

This chain uses TRBV20-1 with TRBJ2-7; TCRdb's D call of TRBD2 is untestable without DNA. Germline V gives CDR1 DFQATT, CDR2 SNEGSKA (reference sequence). This CDR3 is 15 amino acids long. The CDR3 protein is CSAPGTSGGAGEQYF.

The rearrangement joins TRBV9 to TRBJ2-5; as DNA is missing, the TRBD1 call by TCRdb cannot be tested. This CDR3 has 14 amino acids. Germline CDR1 is SGDLS and CDR2 is YYNGEE. The CDR3 sequence: CASSVGGGVETQYF.

The chain recombines TRBV3-1 with TRBJ2-7; TCRdb's D call of TRBD2 is untestable without DNA. The CDR3 is 15 residues long. CDR1 is LGHDT, CDR2 YNNKEL, per germline (reference sequence). CDR3 protein: CASSPGASGSYEQYF.

The chain carries TRBV12-3 or TRBV12-4 and TRBJ2-1; the D call of TRBD1 rests on TCRdb alone, since no DNA is present to check it. This CDR3 spans 15 amino acids. CDR3 region: CASMGLGGSYNEQFF.